The next 14 T cell receptor beta chains were all read from a single sample in a study of naive and memory T cell subsets. Two oligonucleotides, mixed equimolar, formed the beta constant-region primer covering TRBC1 and TRBC2. Four rounds of PCR amplified the ligated cDNA using nested alpha and beta constant-region primers plus SP2. TCRdb fed the UMI-ligation and nested PCR reads into MiXCR, producing one record per CDR3 protein. The sample carries 80,000 or so distinct CDR3 sequences, roughly 9.3% recorded once. The sequencing input was naive CD8+ T cells from blood. The receptors come from a human donor in good health.

This chain joins TRBV5-8 and TRBJ2-3; TRBD2 aligns across 13 bases. V was clipped by 1 base and J by 5 bases; unmatched bases: 10. Germline V lookup: CDR1 SGHTS, CDR2 YDEGEE. The CDR3 is made up of 18 amino acids. CDR3 coding DNA: TGTGCCAGCAGCTTGTACCTTTCTGGACTAGCGGGAGAAGATACGCAGTATTTT. This translates into CASSLYLSGLAGEDTQYF.

The rearrangement uses TRBV20-1 and TRBJ1-5; D is possibly TRBD1 (5 bases). The CDR3 extends over 15 amino acids. Germline V gene lookup returns CDR1 DFQATT and CDR2 SNEGSKA (reference sequence). The V gene lost 0 bases and the J gene lost 6 bases, with 15 bases spanning the gap. CDR3 amino acids: CSARDYLGGTQPQHF. The CDR3 nucleotides are TGCAGTGCTAGAGATTACTTGGGGGGAACTCAGCCCCAGCATTTT.

The rearrangement uses TRBV27 and TRBJ2-2, with TRBD2 identical over 8 bases. This CDR3 region has 17 residues. Germline CDR1 and CDR2: MNHEY and SMNVEV (reference sequence). V lost 3 bases to trimming and J lost 6 bases; unmatched junction nucleotides: 12. The CDR3 DNA follows: TGTGCCAGCAGTTTCACCGGGACTAGTTATTTCTCCGGGGAGCTGTTTTTT. This codes for CASSFTGTSYFSGELFF.

The genes are TRBV12-3 or TRBV12-4 and TRBJ1-1; no clear D gene. Trimming pared 3 bases from V and 11 bases from J, leaving 10 bases between. There are 11 residues in the CDR3. As DNA, the CDR3 is TGTGCCAGCAGTTTTGAAGGGTGGGCTTTCTTT. Amino acid sequence: CASSFEGWAFF.

In this sample, this clonotype turned up many times. The CDR3 coding sequence is TGTGCCAGCAGCTTACCGTTAGCGGGAGGGAAAGAGACCCAGTACTTC. It encodes CASSLPLAGGKETQYF. V gene TRBV11-3 combines with J gene TRBJ2-5; 11 positions match TRBD2. Unmatched junction bases numbered 5, after V lost 2 bases and J lost 3 bases. The germline CDR1 and CDR2 sequences are SGHNT and YENEEA. This CDR3 contains 16 residues.

The chain employs TRBV27 and TRBJ2-7; D is unclear. There are 12 residues in the CDR3. Germline CDR1 reads MNHEY; CDR2 reads SMNVEV (reference sequence). V lost 6 bases and J lost 0, with 6 bases in between. The CDR3 loop is CASRGNSYEQYF. The CDR3 DNA reads as TGTGCCAGCAGGGGAAACTCCTACGAGCAGTACTTC.

The V and J genes are TRBV6-5 and TRBJ2-2; D gene unclear. The CDR3 has 13 amino acids. Germline CDR1 and CDR2: MNHEY and SVGAGI. Trimming shortened V by 7 bases and J by 0 bases, and 6 bases separated the two germline ends. The CDR3 sequence is CASNWANTGELFF. The CDR3 DNA reads TGTGCCAGCAATTGGGCGAACACCGGGGAGCTGTTTTTT.

The chain employs TRBV11-2 and TRBJ1-5; the D gene is possibly TRBD1 (6 bases). This CDR3 spans 15 amino acids. V lost 1 base, J lost 2 bases, and 9 bases lay in between. CDR1 and CDR2 (germline): SGHAT, FQNNGV. The CDR3, as DNA: TGTGCCAGCAGCTTAGGCAGGGGTGGCAATCAGCCCCAGCATTTT. It yields the protein CASSLGRGGNQPQHF.

This clonotype was found many times. The V gene is TRBV10-3, the J gene TRBJ2-1, with D possibly TRBD2 on 5 matching bases. CDR1 and CDR2 from the germline V gene are ENHRY and SYGVKD. The V and J ends lost 4 bases and 7 bases respectively, with 8 bases between them. The CDR3 is made up of 12 amino acids. CDR3 sequence: CAISVEGNEQFF. The CDR3, as DNA: TGTGCCATCAGTGTTGAGGGTAATGAGCAGTTCTTC.

This clonotype turned up a few times. This chain links TRBV3-1 with TRBJ2-7, with TRBD1 matching over 11 bases. CDR3 length equals 14 residues. Unmatched junction bases numbered 5, after V lost 4 bases and J lost 6 bases. Germline CDR1 is LGHDT and CDR2 is YNNKEL (reference sequence). The CDR3 sequence: CASSPQGQGAEQYF. In nucleotides, the CDR3 is TGTGCCAGCAGCCCTCAAGGACAGGGGGCCGAGCAGTACTTC.

This clonotype was recorded many times. V and J are TRBV20-1 and TRBJ2-7; D ambiguous. V was pared by 0 bases and J by 7 bases, with 10 bases between. Germline values: CDR1 DFQATT, CDR2 SNEGSKA (reference sequence). The CDR3 runs to 12 residues. The CDR3 is CSARDGAGEQYF. CDR3 DNA: TGCAGTGCTAGAGATGGCGCTGGGGAGCAGTACTTC.

In its sample, this clonotype was seen many times. The chain employs TRBV12-3 or TRBV12-4 and TRBJ1-1; perhaps TRBD1 as D (5 bases). The CDR3 sequence is 18 residues long. The V gene lost 1 base and the J gene lost 1 base, with 19 bases spanning the gap. CDR3 sequence (DNA): TGTGCCAGCAGTTTAGAGGGATTTTTGAGGGGCTCGAACACTGAAGCTTTCTTT. Amino acids: CASSLEGFLRGSNTEAFF.

This clonotype was seen a few times. The J gene is TRBJ2-3, the V gene TRBV7-2, with 10 bases lining up with TRBD2. Losses at the gene ends were 5 bases for V and 0 bases for J; bases not matched to a gene: 8. Germline loops: CDR1 SGHTA, CDR2 FQGNSA. The CDR3 spans 17 residues. The CDR3 coding sequence is TGTGCCAGCAGCCACCCACTAGCGGGGACTAGCACAGATACGCAGTATTTT. This sequence encodes CASSHPLAGTSTDTQYF.

This chain connects TRBV2 to TRBJ2-7, with TRBD2 matching 8 bases. Per the germline V gene, CDR1 is SNHLY and CDR2 is FYNNEI. Trimming removed 3 bases from V and 7 bases from J; junction bases left unmatched: 8. This CDR3 spans 14 amino acids. The CDR3 loop is CASSEPGGPGEQYF. The CDR3 DNA sequence: TGTGCCAGCAGTGAGCCGGGAGGGCCGGGGGAGCAGTACTTC.